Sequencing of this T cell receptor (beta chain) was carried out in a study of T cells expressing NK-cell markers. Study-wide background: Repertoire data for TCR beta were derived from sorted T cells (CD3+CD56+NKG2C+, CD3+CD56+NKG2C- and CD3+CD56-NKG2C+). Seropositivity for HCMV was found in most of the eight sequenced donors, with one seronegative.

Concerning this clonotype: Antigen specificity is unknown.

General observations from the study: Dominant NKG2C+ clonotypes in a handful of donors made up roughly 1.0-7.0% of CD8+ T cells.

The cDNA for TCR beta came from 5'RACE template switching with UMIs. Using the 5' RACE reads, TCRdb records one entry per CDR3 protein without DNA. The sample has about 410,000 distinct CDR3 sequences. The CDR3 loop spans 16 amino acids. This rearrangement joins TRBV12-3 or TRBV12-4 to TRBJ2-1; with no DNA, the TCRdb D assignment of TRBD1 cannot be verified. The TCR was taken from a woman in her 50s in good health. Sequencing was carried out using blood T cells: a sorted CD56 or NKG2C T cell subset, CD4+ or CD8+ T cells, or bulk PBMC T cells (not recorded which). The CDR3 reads CASSSRPAGDYNEQFF.